This T cell receptor (beta chain) was identified in a study of T cells in Graves' hyperthyroidism and ophthalmopathy. The CDR3 is 14 residues long. Germline CDR1 reads LGHNA; CDR2 reads YNFKEQ. V was clipped by 5 bases and J by 2 bases; unmatched bases: 6. RNA transcripts gave rise to amplified TCR beta CDR3 regions. When the TCR CDR3 underwent first-round RT-PCR, the HTBI primer set was used. TCRdb re-called the multiplex PCR reads through MiXCR, storing one row per CDR3 protein. Found here are 310,000 or so distinct CDR3 sequences, 15% to 20% of them singletons; the top ten hold approximately 57%. This clonotype was detected only a few times.

This clonotype was obtained from an older woman with Graves' ophthalmopathy. The sample taken for sequencing was blood. V usage is TRBV4-2 and J usage is TRBJ2-7, with TRBD1 matching over 7 bases. CDR3 amino acids: CASSYDRETYEQYF. CDR3 DNA sequence: TGTGCCAGCAGCTATGACAGGGAAACCTACGAGCAGTACTTC.